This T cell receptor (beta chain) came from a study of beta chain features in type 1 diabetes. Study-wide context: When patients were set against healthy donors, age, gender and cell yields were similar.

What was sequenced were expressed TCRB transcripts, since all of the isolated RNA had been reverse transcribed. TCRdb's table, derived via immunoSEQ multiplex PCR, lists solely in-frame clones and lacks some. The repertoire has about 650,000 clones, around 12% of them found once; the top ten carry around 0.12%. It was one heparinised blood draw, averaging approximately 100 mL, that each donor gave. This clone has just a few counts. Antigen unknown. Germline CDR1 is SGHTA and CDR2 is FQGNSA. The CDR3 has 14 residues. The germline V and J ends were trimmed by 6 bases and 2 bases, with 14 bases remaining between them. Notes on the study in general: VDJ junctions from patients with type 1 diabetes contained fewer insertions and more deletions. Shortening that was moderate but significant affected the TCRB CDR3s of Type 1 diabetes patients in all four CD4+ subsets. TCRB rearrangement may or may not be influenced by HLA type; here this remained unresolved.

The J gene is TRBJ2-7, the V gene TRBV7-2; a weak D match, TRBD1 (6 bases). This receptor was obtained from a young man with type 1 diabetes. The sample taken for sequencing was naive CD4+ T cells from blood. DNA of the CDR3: TGTGCCAGCAGGAATGGAGGACAGACCTACGAGCAGTACTTC. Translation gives CASRNGGQTYEQYF. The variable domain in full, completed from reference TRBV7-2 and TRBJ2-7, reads GAGVSQSPSNKVTEKGKDVELRCDPISGHTALYWYRQSLGQGLEFLIYFQGNSAPDKSGLPSDRFSAERTGGSVSTLTIQRTQQEDSAVYLCASRNGGQTYEQYFGPGTRLTVT.